This T cell receptor (beta chain) was sequenced in a study of blood T cells in healthy people across ages. The germline gives CDR1 PRHDT, CDR2 FYEKMQ (reference sequence). CDR3 size: 16 residues. As concerns this clonotype: One junction end does not reproduce the germline sequence, and a read error may be involved.

Alongside a J-beta primer mix, a sample-barcoded 5' primer served in a second PCR lasting 7 to 11 cycles. TCRdb used MiXCR to reprocess the 5' RACE reads, holding one entry per CDR3 protein. Here the sample spans roughly 1,500,000 distinct CDR3 sequences, 42% being singletons. This sequence originates from a woman aged 18-29 years in good health. The sequenced sample was blood. The V gene is TRBV13, the J gene TRBJ2-3, with 9 bases lining up with TRBD1. The CDR3 reads CASSLLPGQGPDMQYF. The CDR3 DNA sequence: TGTGCCAGCAGCTTGTTGCCGGGACAGGGCCCAGATATGCAGTATTTT.